The rows below give T cell receptor beta chains drawn from one sample of a study of cytomegalovirus exposure and HLA in healthy donors. Produced via immunoSEQ multiplex PCR; TCRdb's table is partial and in-frame only. Of 200,000 to 250,000 clones in the sample, around 80% are singletons; the top ten hold about 1.5%. The sequenced sample was PBMCs. The source is a man aged 50 or older in good health and CMV-seronegative. The CDR3 runs from the conserved cysteine through the conserved F or W. The D gene is left open where the match is weak. Rows may omit the clone size; those that give it use once, few, many or a size class.

j_gene | abundance | d_gene | v_gene | CDR3nt | CDR3aa
TRBJ1-5 | NA | NA | TRBV19 | TGTGCCAGTAGTATTTGGGGATTCGGGGGGGCTCAGCCCCAGCATTTT | CASSIWGFGGAQPQHF
TRBJ1-1 | NA | NA | TRBV30 | TGTGCCTGGAAGCAGAGCGGCACTGAAGCTTTCTTT | CAWKQSGTEAFF
TRBJ2-2 | NA | TRBD1 | TRBV19 | TGTGCCAGTAGTATTGGACAGGGGTTGGGCGGGGAGCTGTTTTTT | CASSIGQGLGGELFF
TRBJ1-2 | once | NA | TRBV9 | TGTGCCAGCAGCCCCCGGGGGGAATCTAACTATGGCTACACCTTC | CASSPRGESNYGYTF
TRBJ1-5 | few | TRBD1 | TRBV27 | TGTGCCAGCAGTTTATATCGGACAGGGGATCAGCCCCAGCATTTT | CASSLYRTGDQPQHF
TRBJ1-6 | once | TRBD1 | TRBV7-9 | TGTGCCAGCAGCTTCACAGGGGCCGTAAGTTCACCCCTCCACTTT | CASSFTGAVSSPLHF
TRBJ1-1 | NA | NA | TRBV11-2 | TGTGCCAGCAGCTCGTCGGTGACTGTGAACACTGAAGCTTTCTTT | CASSSSVTVNTEAFF
TRBJ2-7 | NA | NA | TRBV7-3 | TGTGCCAGCAGCCCCACTAGCTCCCCCTACGAGCAGTACTTC | CASSPTSSPYEQYF
TRBJ2-7 | NA | TRBD2 | TRBV6-5 | TGTGCCAGCAGTTACTCTTCTAGCGGCTCCTACGAGCAGTACTTC | CASSYSSSGSYEQYF
TRBJ1-5 | NA | NA | TRBV28 | TGTGCCAGCAGTTCCCGAAGGGGTAGCAATCAGCCCCAGCATTTT | CASSSRRGSNQPQHF
TRBJ1-4 | NA | NA | TRBV4-1 | TGCGCCAGCAGCCTGGCAGGGAACGAAAAACTGTTTTTT | CASSLAGNEKLFF
TRBJ2-7 | NA | NA | TRBV4-1 | TGCGCCAGCAGCCAACCCGGAGGGGCTTCCGAGCAGTACTTC | CASSQPGGASEQYF
TRBJ2-5 | once | NA | TRBV7-9 | TGTGCCAGCAGCTTTCTCCTTTCCCAAGAGACCCAGTACTTC | CASSFLLSQETQYF
TRBJ1-5 | NA | NA | TRBV4-1 | TGCGCCAGCAGCCAAAACACAGCCTCAATAATAACCCAGCATTTT | CASSQNTASIITQHF
TRBJ2-5 | NA | TRBD1 | TRBV6-1 | TGTGCCAGCAGTGACGGACAGGGGCCCGGGGAGACCCAGTACTTC | CASSDGQGPGETQYF
TRBJ2-7 | once | NA | TRBV18 | TGTGCCAGCTCACCAGCTCTACTTCCCTACGAGCAGTACTTC | CASSPALLPYEQYF
TRBJ1-1 | few | TRBD1 | TRBV4-1 | TGCGCCAGCAGCCAAGATAGGACAGGGGGGAACACTGAAGCTTTCTTT | CASSQDRTGGNTEAFF
TRBJ1-2 | NA | TRBD1 | TRBV30 | TGTGCCTGGAAACCCGAGGACAGGGTAAACGGCTACACCTTC | CAWKPEDRVNGYTF
TRBJ2-7 | few | TRBD2 | TRBV7-3 | TGTGCCAGCAGCCTCGGGACTAGCGGGTCCTACGAGCAGTACTTC | CASSLGTSGSYEQYF
TRBJ2-7 | NA | NA | TRBV28 | TGTGCCAGCAGTTTTTCAGGGGACGAGCAGTACTTC | CASSFSGDEQYF
TRBJ2-1 | NA | TRBD1 | TRBV15 | TGTGCCACCAGCAGAGAAGGGGGCAGGGGGCCTGGGCAGTTCTTC | CATSREGGRGPGQFF
TRBJ1-1 | NA | NA | TRBV6-1 | TGTGCCAGCAACCCTTGGGGCGCGGGAGCTGAAGCTTTCTTT | CASNPWGAGAEAFF
TRBJ1-2 | NA | NA | TRBV5-8 | TGTGCCAGCAGGGCACAGGGAAGCTATGGCTACACCTTC | CASRAQGSYGYTF
TRBJ2-7 | NA | TRBD1 | TRBV28 | TGTGCCAGCAGCGTTTACCGAGGACAGGGTAAGGACGAGCAGTACTTC | CASSVYRGQGKDEQYF
TRBJ1-1 | NA | NA | TRBV28 | TGTGCCAGCAGTTTTGTCCAGATGACTGGAGCTTTCTTT | CASSFVQMTGAFF
TRBJ2-4 | NA | NA | TRBV27 | TGTGCCAGCAGTTTATCACAGGTAGCCAAAAACATTCAGTACTTC | CASSLSQVAKNIQYF
TRBJ1-5 | few | NA | TRBV19 | TGTGCCAGTAGTACTACAGGGAGGGGTCAGCCCCAGCATTTT | CASSTTGRGQPQHF
TRBJ2-2 | NA | TRBD2 | TRBV7-6 | TGTGCCAGCAGCTTGGCGGGGGGCGAGGTCGGGGAGCTGTTTTTT | CASSLAGGEVGELFF
TRBJ2-3 | NA | NA | TRBV18 | TGTGCCAGCTCACCCCTAGGAGATACGCAGTATTTT | CASSPLGDTQYF
TRBJ2-2 | once | TRBD2 | TRBV19 | TGTGCCAGTAGTAATTACAGGACTAGCGGGAGTGGGGAGCTGTTTTTT | CASSNYRTSGSGELFF
TRBJ2-1 | NA | TRBD2 | TRBV7-8 | TGTGCCAGCAGCATTTCTAGCGGGAGGAGGACCAATGAGCAGTTCTTC | CASSISSGRRTNEQFF
TRBJ1-2 | NA | NA | TRBV5-6 | TGTGCCAGCAGCTTGGCCAAGGGGGGGGGCATCTTC | CASSLAKGGGIF
TRBJ2-7 | once | NA | TRBV18 | TGTGCCAGCTCTACGGGACACTACGAGCAGTACTTC | CASSTGHYEQYF
TRBJ2-1 | few | NA | TRBV11-2 | TGTGCCAGCAGCCTTAGGGGCCTGACCTCCTACAATGAGCAGTTCTTC | CASSLRGLTSYNEQFF
TRBJ2-2 | few | NA | TRBV2 | TGTGCCAGCAGTGAAAATTCGAGAAACACCGGGGAGCTGTTTTTT | CASSENSRNTGELFF
TRBJ1-3 | NA | NA | TRBV2 | TGTGCCAGCAGCGGGACATCTGGAAACACCATATATTTT | CASSGTSGNTIYF
TRBJ2-1 | NA | TRBD1 | TRBV28 | TGTGCCAGCAGTTACCTGGGGACAGGGGGCAGGGATGAGCAGTTCTTC | CASSYLGTGGRDEQFF
TRBJ1-5 | few | TRBD1 | TRBV7-9 | TGTGCCAGCAGCGGGGGACAGGATAATCAGCCCCAGCATTTT | CASSGGQDNQPQHF
TRBJ2-3 | NA | NA | TRBV7-6 | TGTGCCAGCAGCATAGGACTATTTGGAGATACGCAGTATTTT | CASSIGLFGDTQYF
TRBJ1-1 | NA | NA | TRBV14 | TGTGCCAGCAGCCAGGGCCTTTTTAGGGGCCAAGCTTTCTTT | CASSQGLFRGQAFF
TRBJ1-1 | NA | NA | TRBV19 | TGTGCCAGTAGTATGAGGTTCGCAGCTGTGAACACTGAAGCTTTCTTT | CASSMRFAAVNTEAFF
TRBJ2-2 | NA | TRBD1 | TRBV7-3 | TGTGCCAGCAGCTTAGAGGGGGCGGCCGGGGAGCTGTTTTTT | CASSLEGAAGELFF
TRBJ1-1 | NA | NA | TRBV6-5 | TGTGCCAGCAGTTACTCGGTCCAGGCGGGGGAAGCTTTCTTT | CASSYSVQAGEAFF
TRBJ2-7 | NA | NA | TRBV7-9 | TGTGCCAGCAGATCACAGAGTTACGAGCAGTACTTC | CASRSQSYEQYF
TRBJ2-7 | NA | TRBD2 | TRBV5-4 | TGTGCCAGCAGCTTTGGGGGGGGCTACGAGCAGTACTTC | CASSFGGGYEQYF
TRBJ2-7 | NA | TRBD1 | TRBV7-2 | TGTGCCAGCAGCTTAGCCCTTGACAGGGGATACGAGCAGTACTTC | CASSLALDRGYEQYF